This TCR beta chain was recovered during a study of CD8 T cells in Susac syndrome. Germline V gene lookup returns CDR1 LGHDT and CDR2 YNNKEL (reference sequence). Between the trimmed V and J ends, which lost 1 base and 2 bases, there was a span of 7 bases. The CDR3 has 14 residues. Reverse transcription of roughly 0.45 to 1 ug RNA was carried out with random hexamers. An immunoSEQ multiplex PCR generated amplified TCR beta CDR3 products spanning 54 Vbeta and 13 Jbeta. TCRdb re-derived calls from the immunoSEQ multiplex PCR reads in MiXCR, one entry per CDR3 protein. The table lists approximately 200,000 distinct CDR3 sequences, more than 85% of them singletons. This clonotype has only one observation. From blood CD8+ and CD4+ T cells, TCR beta sequences were generated. The multiple sclerosis control group was made up of treatment-naive patients with stable or active relapsing-remitting disease. Negative magnetic isolation gave CD8+ and CD4+ cells; FACS enriched CD8+ TEMRA.

This rearrangement joins TRBV3-1 to TRBJ2-3; D remains unclear. This sequence originates from a human donor with multiple sclerosis. The sequenced material came from CD4+ T cells from PBMCs. The CDR3 coding sequence is TGTGCCAGCAGCCAAGGGAGTTTCACAGATACGCAGTATTTT. Protein product: CASSQGSFTDTQYF.